This passage covers 32 T cell receptor beta chains from one sample sequenced in a study of T cells in pancreatic ductal adenocarcinoma. The repertoire was sequenced with immunoSEQ multiplex PCR; TCRdb's copy has only in-frame clones and lacks some. The table has roughly 100,000 clones, nearly 95% seen once. No neoadjuvant therapy was given to the selected pancreatic ductal adenocarcinoma patients before their surgery. The sequencing sample was made of PBMCs. The receptors originated from a human donor with pancreatic ductal adenocarcinoma.

The chain has TRBV29-1 and TRBJ2-1, with 7 positions matching TRBD2. This CDR3 comprises 14 residues. V dropped 0 bases and J dropped 6; count of bases not matched to a gene: 5. CDR1 and CDR2 (germline): SQVTM, ANQGSEA. The CDR3 DNA sequence: TGCAGCGTTGAAGATAGAGCGGGAACCAATGAGCAGTTCTTC. It specifies CSVEDRAGTNEQFF.

CDR3 DNA: TGTGCCAGCGCCATGGTAGGGAGGTACGAGCAGTACTTC. Translating it yields CASAMVGRYEQYF. The chain has TRBV5-5 and TRBJ2-7; possible D gene TRBD2, 6 bases. The CDR3 loop spans 13 amino acids. The V end was cut by 7 bases, the J end by 4 bases, with 15 bases between. Germline loops: CDR1 SGHKS, CDR2 YYEKEE (reference sequence).

As to this clone: This sample also contains other DNA sequences that code for the same CDR3. The V and J genes are TRBV30 and TRBJ1-2, with D uncertain. Between the trimmed V and J ends, which lost 0 bases and 4 bases, there was a span of 6 bases. The CDR3 totals 12 residues. Germline CDR1 GTSNPN, CDR2 SVGIG (reference sequence). The CDR3 sequence: CAWSVQSYGYTF. The CDR3 bases are TGTGCCTGGAGTGTACAAAGCTATGGCTACACCTTC.

The chain joins TRBV4-1 to TRBJ2-1; 8 nucleotides align to TRBD2. The CDR3 contains 16 residues. Per germline, CDR1 MGHRA and CDR2 YSYEKL. J was trimmed by 4 bases and V by 1 base; bases with no gene match: 6. CDR3 sequence (DNA): TGCGCCAGCAGCCAAGGACGCGGGAGGACGTACAATGAGCAGTTCTTC. This translates into CASSQGRGRTYNEQFF.

This chain uses TRBV6-5 with TRBJ2-7; weak D call: TRBD2 (6 bases). V was shortened by 0 bases and J by 3 bases, with 9 bases between the two germline ends. The CDR3 length is 14 residues. The V gene's germline CDR1 is MNHEY and CDR2 SVGAGI. DNA for the CDR3: TGTGCCAGCAGTTACTCCAAGGAGGGCTACGAGCAGTACTTC. Its protein is CASSYSKEGYEQYF.

The chain recombines TRBV6-5 with TRBJ1-2; D is undetermined. CDR1 is MNHEY, CDR2 SVGAGI, per germline. The CDR3 is made up of 13 amino acids. Trimming left V 6 bases short and J 2 bases short, with 10 bases between. The CDR3 here is CASSYGHNYGYTF. CDR3 DNA: TGTGCCAGCAGCTACGGCCACAACTATGGCTACACCTTC.

The chain joins TRBV29-1 to TRBJ2-1, with a possible D match to TRBD2 (7 bases). V lost 7 bases to trimming and J lost 5 bases, with 21 bases between them. The CDR3 covers 15 residues. Per the germline V gene, CDR1 is SQVTM and CDR2 is ANQGSEA. In DNA form, the CDR3 reads TGCAGCGGCGAGAGTGGGGGGGCGGGCGACAATGAGCAGTTCTTC. Amino acid sequence: CSGESGGAGDNEQFF.

The chain carries TRBV5-1 and TRBJ2-7; D call uncertain. The germline V and J ends were trimmed by 4 bases and 4 bases, with 9 bases remaining between them. This CDR3 is built from 12 residues. Germline values: CDR1 SGHRS, CDR2 YFSETQ. The CDR3 nucleotides are TGCGCCAGCAGCCGGAACGGGTACGAGCAGTACTTC. Amino acids: CASSRNGYEQYF.

The chain links TRBV27 to TRBJ2-2, with a weak D call TRBD2 (5 bases). The ends were cut back, 3 bases at V and 6 bases at J, with 11 bases in the middle. CDR1 and CDR2 from the germline V gene are MNHEY and SMNVEV (reference sequence). The CDR3 loop spans 14 amino acids. CDR3 bases: TGTGCCAGCAGTTTGAGGGCAGTGGCCGGGGAGCTGTTTTTT. Protein product: CASSLRAVAGELFF.

The genes are TRBV5-4 and TRBJ2-5; TRBD2 is a possible D gene (6 bases). With 2 bases removed from V and 9 bases from J, the gap between germline ends came to 14 bases. The CDR3 loop spans 13 amino acids. In germline, CDR1 is SGHNT, CDR2 YYREEE (reference sequence). CDR3 protein: CASSFIGGNAQYF. The DNA of the CDR3 is TGTGCCAGCAGCTTCATCGGGGGAAACGCCCAGTACTTC.

This clone was detected only once. J is TRBJ1-2 and V is TRBV5-6, with TRBD1 as a possible D gene (5 bases). The CDR3 has 12 amino acids. Trimming took 9 bases from V and 5 from J, leaving 14 bases between them. Germline CDR1 reads SGHDT; CDR2 reads YYEEEE. The CDR3 DNA follows: TGTGCCACCTCTCAGGGATTTTATGGCTACACCTTC. The encoded protein is CATSQGFYGYTF.

The chain carries TRBV11-2 and TRBJ1-4; 7 bases align to TRBD1. Germline CDR1 is SGHAT and CDR2 is FQNNGV. Trimming cost V 3 bases and J 8 bases; bases outside gene matches: 9. The CDR3 is made up of 15 amino acids. Here the CDR3 reads CASSFETQGDEKLFF. The DNA for the CDR3 is TGTGCCAGCAGCTTTGAAACCCAGGGGGACGAAAAACTGTTTTTT. The full variable domain, with the rest looked up from reference TRBV11-2 and TRBJ1-4, is EAGVAQSPRYKIIEKRQSVAFWCNPISGHATLYWYQQILGQGPKLLIQFQNNGVVDDSQLPKDRFSAERLKGVDSTLKIQPAKLEDSAVYLCASSFETQGDEKLFFGSGTQLSVL.

V usage is TRBV7-3 and J usage is TRBJ1-2; 8 nucleotides agree with TRBD1. The germline V gene encodes CDR1 SGHTA and CDR2 FQGTGA. The CDR3 has 13 residues. V trimming: 2 bases; J trimming: 6 bases; junction bases outside the gene matches: 2. Here the CDR3 DNA reads TGTGCCAGCAGCTTACAGGGGGCGGATGGCTACACCTTC. Translated: CASSLQGADGYTF.

The chain is built from TRBV18 and TRBJ1-1; D unresolved. Germline V gives CDR1 KGHSH, CDR2 LQKENI. The CDR3 extends over 18 amino acids. V shed 1 base and J shed 0 bases, with 18 bases lying between them. For the CDR3, the DNA is TGTGCCAGCTCACCACGCCGGGGAAAAGGTTTGGTGAACACTGAAGCTTTCTTT. It codes for CASSPRRGKGLVNTEAFF.

This rearrangement joins TRBV27 to TRBJ1-4, with D uncertain. This CDR3 spans 13 amino acids. The V gene's germline CDR1 is MNHEY and CDR2 SMNVEV (reference sequence). With 2 bases removed from V and 5 bases from J, the gap between germline ends came to 6 bases. The CDR3 DNA sequence: TGTGCCAGCAGTTTAGGTACAAATGAAAAACTGTTTTTT. Residues: CASSLGTNEKLFF.

The chain links TRBV9 to TRBJ2-5, with D possibly matching TRBD2 (6 bases). Germline CDR1 SGDLS, CDR2 YYNGEE. The CDR3 length is 15 residues. Trimming shortened V by 2 bases and J by 4 bases, and 15 bases separated the two germline ends. CDR3 nucleotide sequence: TGTGCCAGCAGCGTCACCTCCATGGGAGGAGAGACCCAGTACTTC. It encodes CASSVTSMGGETQYF.

This clone came up once. The chain carries TRBV28 and TRBJ2-7; D remains ambiguous. The CDR3 covers 14 residues. V lost 3 bases to trimming and J lost 1 base, with 10 bases between them. Germline V gives CDR1 MDHEN, CDR2 SYDVKM. Here the CDR3 reads CASSLATPSYEQYF. Here the CDR3 DNA reads TGTGCCAGCAGTTTGGCGACACCTTCCTACGAGCAGTACTTC. Complete variable domain (other parts from reference TRBV28 and TRBJ2-7): DVKVTQSSRYLVKRTGEKVFLECVQDMDHENMFWYRQDPGLGLRLIYFSYDVKMKEKGDIPEGYSVSREKKERFSLILESASTNQTSMYLCASSLATPSYEQYFGPGTRLTVT.

The rearrangement uses TRBV11-2 and TRBJ2-1; 9 bases are shared with TRBD1. V trimming: 6 bases; J trimming: 0 bases; junction bases outside the gene matches: 6. The germline V gene has CDR1 SGHAT and CDR2 FQNNGV. The CDR3 extends over 16 amino acids. The CDR3 region has the DNA TGTGCCAGCAGGAGTAGGGGACAGGGCTCCTACAATGAGCAGTTCTTC. Translating gives CASRSRGQGSYNEQFF.

The gene calls are TRBV7-8 and TRBJ2-5; D perhaps matches TRBD2 (5 bases). The CDR3 extends over 14 amino acids. Germline CDR1 is SGHVS and CDR2 is FQNEAQ. V dropped 8 bases and J dropped 4 bases, with 17 bases sitting between them. CDR3 bases: TGTGCCAGCCGCTACAGACTACGCCCAGAGACCCAGTACTTC. Translating gives CASRYRLRPETQYF.

The CDR3 DNA reads TGTGCCAGCACCCAGACAGGTCAAGATGAGCAGTTCTTC. Protein: CASTQTGQDEQFF. J is TRBJ2-1 and V is TRBV11-2; the D gene is possibly TRBD1 (6 bases). There are 13 residues in the CDR3. Trimming removed 7 bases from V and 8 bases from J, with 15 bases in between. Germline V gene lookup returns CDR1 SGHAT and CDR2 FQNNGV.

The V gene is TRBV19, the J gene TRBJ1-2; D not certain. The CDR3 length is 12 residues. Trimming removed 9 bases from V and 0 bases from J, with 8 bases in between. Germline V CDR1 and CDR2: LNHDA, SQIVND (reference sequence). Here the CDR3 DNA reads TGTGCCAGCAGGCGATCTAACTATGGCTACACCTTC. This translates into CASRRSNYGYTF.

V and J are TRBV6-1 and TRBJ2-3; 8 nucleotides align to TRBD1. CDR1 is MNHNS, CDR2 SASEGT, per germline. Losses at the gene ends were 8 bases for V and 1 base for J; bases not matched to a gene: 5. CDR3 length equals 14 residues. The CDR3 nucleotides read TGTGCCAGCTCCGGACAGGGAGGCACAGATACGCAGTATTTT. It is translated as CASSGQGGTDTQYF.

This rearrangement joins TRBV18 to TRBJ1-1; D is uncertain. The CDR3 sequence is 14 residues long. Trimming cost V 0 bases and J 1 base, with 6 bases left between them. In germline, CDR1 is KGHSH, CDR2 LQKENI. The CDR3 reads CASSPPSGNTEAFF. The CDR3 coding sequence is TGTGCCAGCTCACCACCGTCGGGGAACACTGAAGCTTTCTTT.

The rearrangement joins TRBV11-2 to TRBJ2-7, with D possibly TRBD2 on 6 matching bases. Germline loops: CDR1 SGHAT, CDR2 FQNNGV. Deletions cut 1 base from V and 9 bases from J, with 7 bases between. The CDR3 extends over 11 amino acids. The CDR3 sequence is CASSLGGGQYF. The CDR3 DNA reads as TGTGCCAGCAGCTTAGGGGGAGGGCAGTACTTC.

V is TRBV2 and J is TRBJ2-7; 12 nucleotides align to TRBD2. The germline V gene encodes CDR1 SNHLY and CDR2 FYNNEI. V was pared by 3 bases and J by 2 bases, with 2 bases of the junction left unmatched. The CDR3 has 15 residues. DNA for the CDR3: TGTGCCAGCAGTGATCTAGCGGGAGGGCCCTACGAGCAGTACTTC. Its protein is CASSDLAGGPYEQYF.

The chain employs TRBV6-1 and TRBJ2-5; 7 nucleotides agree with TRBD1. The germline V gene has CDR1 MNHNS and CDR2 SASEGT. CDR3 length: 16 residues. After removal of 0 bases from V and 4 bases from J, the junction contained 8 bases not matched to a gene. CDR3 loop: CASSEAMAGGSETQYF. The DNA for the CDR3 is TGTGCCAGCAGTGAAGCGATGGCAGGGGGATCAGAGACCCAGTACTTC.

On this clone: Other nucleotide sequences in the sample specify the same CDR3. The chain recombines TRBV28 with TRBJ1-2; 7 positions match TRBD1. The CDR3 consists of 12 residues. In germline, CDR1 is MDHEN, CDR2 SYDVKM. V shed 3 bases and J 5 bases; nucleotides not matched to a gene: 0. The CDR3 coding sequence is TGTGCCAGCAGTTTGACAGGGTATGGCTACACCTTC. This sequence encodes CASSLTGYGYTF.

J is TRBJ1-1 and V is TRBV29-1; 9 bases align to TRBD1. Germline V gene lookup returns CDR1 SQVTM and CDR2 ANQGSEA. CDR3 length equals 13 residues. V shed 3 bases, J shed 9 bases, and the junction held 8 bases outside the gene matches. Here the CDR3 reads CSVERGQGAKAFF. As DNA, the CDR3 is TGCAGCGTTGAGCGGGGACAGGGCGCAAAAGCTTTCTTT.

This clone was observed a single time. This chain connects TRBV19 to TRBJ1-1; maybe TRBD1 (5 bases). Germline loops: CDR1 LNHDA, CDR2 SQIVND (reference sequence). V lost 0 bases, J lost 1 base, and 12 bases lay in between. The CDR3 totals 16 residues. CDR3 sequence reads: CASSIESGMTNTEAFF. DNA of the CDR3: TGTGCCAGTAGTATAGAATCAGGGATGACGAACACTGAAGCTTTCTTT.

The genes are TRBV27 and TRBJ2-7, with TRBD1 matching 7 bases. Germline CDR1 is MNHEY and CDR2 is SMNVEV (reference sequence). The CDR3 is 14 residues long. The trim removed 5 bases at V and 3 bases at J, leaving 7 bases unmatched. DNA of the CDR3: TGTGCCAGCAGTCTCCGGACAGGATACTACGAGCAGTACTTC. As protein: CASSLRTGYYEQYF.

The rearrangement joins TRBV19 to TRBJ1-1; 10 positions match TRBD1. After removal of 4 bases from V and 2 bases from J, the junction contained 10 bases not matched to a gene. The germline V gene encodes CDR1 LNHDA and CDR2 SQIVND (reference sequence). This CDR3 has 17 residues. For the CDR3, the DNA is TGTGCCAGTAGTACTCGACAGGGGGCACCCCTCAACACTGAAGCTTTCTTT. Translation gives CASSTRQGAPLNTEAFF.

The chain is built from TRBV7-8 and TRBJ2-1; 14 bases are shared with TRBD2. The CDR3 spans 18 residues. V gave up 2 bases and J gave up 9 bases; unmatched junction bases: 12. Germline-derived CDR1 and CDR2 are SGHVS and FQNEAQ. The CDR3: CASSLRGTSGRGGGEQFF. The CDR3, as DNA: TGTGCCAGCAGCTTAAGGGGGACTAGCGGGAGAGGGGGAGGTGAGCAGTTCTTC. The full variable domain, its missing parts supplied by reference TRBV7-8 and TRBJ2-1, is GAGVSQSPRYKVAKRGQDVALRCDPISGHVSLFWYQQALGQGPEFLTYFQNEAQLDKSGLPSDRFFAERPEGSVSTLKIQRTQQEDSAVYLCASSLRGTSGRGGGEQFFGPGTRLTVL.